Below, 25 T cell receptor beta chains from the same sample are listed, as sequenced in a study of T cells in Graves' hyperthyroidism and ophthalmopathy. RNA transcripts gave rise to amplified TCR beta CDR3 regions. HTBI primers were employed in a first-round RT-PCR of the TCR CDR3. TCRdb recomputed calls from the multiplex PCR reads with MiXCR, one row per CDR3 protein. This table has about 640,000 distinct CDR3 sequences, about a fifth appearing once. The source material was blood. The receptors stem from a man aged 30 to 39 with Graves' ophthalmopathy.

V usage is TRBV4-2 and J usage is TRBJ2-7; a weak D match, TRBD2 (7 bases). Per the germline V gene, CDR1 is LGHNA and CDR2 is YNFKEQ. With 4 bases removed from V and 3 bases from J, the gap between germline ends came to 22 bases. The CDR3 sequence is 17 residues long. CDR3 nucleotide sequence: TGTGCCAGCAGCCCTCAAGGACGGGGGGCCTCACTCTACGAGCAGTACTTC. This gives the protein CASSPQGRGASLYEQYF.

In nucleotides, the CDR3 is TGCGCCAGCAGCTACCTAACAGGGGCCGGCAATGAGCAGTTCTTC. This codes for CASSYLTGAGNEQFF. The chain joins TRBV5-1 to TRBJ2-1, with TRBD1 matching over 7 bases. Germline V gene data show CDR1 as SGHRS and CDR2 as YFSETQ. Trimming took 3 bases from V and 6 from J; bases not matched to a gene: 9. CDR3 length: 15 amino acids.

This clonotype occurred many times. This sequence joins TRBV28 and TRBJ2-3; 10 bases are shared with TRBD1. J lost 3 bases, V lost 5 bases, and 8 bases had no gene match. The CDR3 spans 16 residues. Germline V gives CDR1 MDHEN, CDR2 SYDVKM. The DNA for the CDR3 is TGTGCCAGCAGTCCCCGGGACAGGGGTTGGACAGATACGCAGTATTTT. This encodes CASSPRDRGWTDTQYF.

This CDR3 is CASSIGDRVGNEQFF. In DNA form, the CDR3 reads TGTGCCAGTAGTATTGGGGACAGGGTTGGTAATGAGCAGTTCTTC. The genes are TRBV19 and TRBJ2-1; 9 bases are shared with TRBD1. The germline gives CDR1 LNHDA, CDR2 SQIVND (reference sequence). This CDR3 has 15 residues. The V gene end was trimmed by 3 bases and the J gene end by 7 bases; junction bases not matched to a gene: 7.

Note on this clonotype: A junction boundary mismatches the germline segment, possibly from a read error. The chain recombines TRBV24-1 with TRBJ2-1, with 7 positions matching TRBD2. The CDR3 length is 12 residues. Germline values: CDR1 KGHDR, CDR2 SFDVKD. CDR3 DNA sequence: TGTGCCATCAGTGACGGACTAGGGGAGCAGTTCTTC. Translated, it gives CAISDGLGEQFF.

The V gene is TRBV12-3 or TRBV12-4, the J gene TRBJ2-3; a possible D gene is TRBD1 (6 bases). The V end was cut by 7 bases, the J end by 4 bases, with 12 bases between. There are 13 residues in the CDR3. The CDR3 bases are TGTGCCAGCAAACAGGGAAGCGCAGATACGCAGTATTTT. Translating it yields CASKQGSADTQYF.

This clonotype was detected ten times or more. V gene TRBV5-1 combines with J gene TRBJ2-5; TRBD2 matches 11 bases. Losses at the gene ends were 0 bases for V and 5 bases for J; bases not matched to a gene: 12. The CDR3 runs to 18 residues. Germline V CDR1 and CDR2: SGHRS, YFSETQ. The CDR3 sequence is CASSLGASGRPSGETQYF. The CDR3 DNA reads TGCGCCAGCAGCTTGGGAGCTAGCGGGAGGCCGAGCGGGGAGACCCAGTACTTC.

This chain links TRBV27 with TRBJ1-5; D uncertain. V was trimmed by 4 bases and J by 6 bases, leaving 13 bases between them. Per the germline V gene, CDR1 is MNHEY and CDR2 is SMNVEV (reference sequence). There are 14 residues in the CDR3. CDR3 DNA: TGTGCCAGCAGTTCCGCGGAGCTGGGTCAGCCCCAGCATTTT. It encodes CASSSAELGQPQHF.

This rearrangement joins TRBV5-1 to TRBJ2-3, with D unclear. This CDR3 contains 14 residues. In germline, CDR1 is SGHRS, CDR2 YFSETQ. V lost 0 bases and J 2 bases, leaving 7 bases between the germline ends. CDR3: CASSLEPNTDTQYF. Written as DNA, the CDR3 is TGCGCCAGCAGCTTGGAGCCTAACACAGATACGCAGTATTTT.

V gene TRBV30 combines with J gene TRBJ2-3, with 7 bases matching TRBD1. Germline V gene lookup returns CDR1 GTSNPN and CDR2 SVGIG (reference sequence). This CDR3 contains 14 residues. The V gene end was trimmed by 2 bases and the J gene end by 1 base; junction bases not matched to a gene: 3. The CDR3 DNA sequence: TGTGCCTGGAGTCCCGGGACAGGCACAGATACGCAGTATTTT. Translation gives CAWSPGTGTDTQYF.

The chain is built from TRBV25-1 and TRBJ2-4; TRBD2 aligns across 8 bases. There are 15 residues in the CDR3. Germline V CDR1 and CDR2: MGHDK, SYGVNS. V dropped 6 bases and J dropped 7; count of bases not matched to a gene: 11. CDR3 sequence reads: CASSRSGGRGNIQYF. CDR3 DNA sequence: TGTGCCAGCAGCAGAAGCGGGGGACGTGGGAACATTCAGTACTTC.

This clonotype has at least ten counts. This chain joins TRBV11-2 and TRBJ2-6, with unresolved D. CDR1 SGHAT and CDR2 FQNNGV come from the germline V gene. V was shortened by 7 bases and J by 1 base, with 5 bases between the two germline ends. The CDR3 is 13 amino acids. The CDR3 spells CASTLSGANVLTF. CDR3 bases: TGTGCCAGCACTCTATCTGGGGCCAACGTCCTGACTTTC.

This clonotype has a count of ten or more. V is TRBV18 and J is TRBJ2-2; 13 positions agree with TRBD2. Germline CDR1 and CDR2: KGHSH and LQKENI. J lost 3 bases, V lost 6 bases, and 4 bases had no gene match. CDR3 length equals 16 residues. The CDR3 DNA reads as TGTGCCAGCTCGCGGACTAGCGGGAGAGACACCGGGGAGCTGTTTTTT. It codes for CASSRTSGRDTGELFF.

This clonotype was counted only a few times. J is TRBJ2-1 and V is TRBV20-1; the match to TRBD2 covers 7 bases. Germline values: CDR1 DFQATT, CDR2 SNEGSKA (reference sequence). The V and J ends lost 3 bases and 8 bases, in that order; junction bases with no gene match: 4. The CDR3 totals 12 residues. The CDR3 loop is CSARVLAYEQFF. The CDR3 nucleotides are TGCAGTGCTAGGGTACTAGCGTATGAGCAGTTCTTC.

This clonotype was counted many times. The chain has TRBV3-1 and TRBJ2-7, with 12 bases fitting TRBD2. The germline V gene encodes CDR1 LGHDT and CDR2 YNNKEL (reference sequence). The CDR3 consists of 15 residues. V gave up 1 base and J gave up 6 bases; unmatched junction bases: 4. The CDR3 is CASSQGTSGMSEQYF. In DNA form, the CDR3 reads TGTGCCAGCAGCCAAGGGACTAGCGGGATGAGCGAGCAGTACTTC.

This clonotype was counted at least ten times. The chain joins TRBV5-1 to TRBJ2-1; the D is unclear. This CDR3 spans 12 amino acids. Trimming took 5 bases from V and 5 from J, leaving 8 bases between them. CDR1 and CDR2 from the germline V gene are SGHRS and YFSETQ. The CDR3 reads CASSPQDNEQFF. CDR3 bases: TGCGCCAGCAGTCCTCAGGACAATGAGCAGTTCTTC.

The chain links TRBV20-1 to TRBJ2-3; 9 bases line up with TRBD2. Looked up from germline, CDR1 is DFQATT and CDR2 is SNEGSKA (reference sequence). V lost 5 bases and J lost 1; bases outside the gene matches: 16. The CDR3 has 18 amino acids. CDR3 loop: CSARRSAGGLRGTDTQYF. CDR3 DNA sequence: TGCAGTGCTCGTCGGTCTGCGGGAGGGCTTAGGGGCACAGATACGCAGTATTTT.

This clonotype was seen ten or more times. The chain carries TRBV28 and TRBJ2-3, with 8 bases fitting TRBD1. From germline, CDR1 is MDHEN and CDR2 SYDVKM. V gave up 5 bases and J gave up 1 base; unmatched junction bases: 14. This CDR3 has 18 residues. CDR3 DNA sequence: TGTGCCAGCAGTCCCCGCACCCCGACAGGGGCGGGCACAGATACGCAGTATTTT. Translated, it gives CASSPRTPTGAGTDTQYF.

This clonotype was picked up a small number of times. This chain connects TRBV7-9 to TRBJ1-1; perhaps TRBD1 as D (6 bases). This CDR3 contains 14 residues. Trimming pared 6 bases from V and 3 bases from J, leaving 14 bases between. Germline V gene data show CDR1 as SEHNR and CDR2 as FQNEAQ (reference sequence). Here the CDR3 reads CASRGAGGDTEAFF. In DNA form, the CDR3 reads TGTGCCAGCAGGGGGGCGGGGGGCGACACTGAAGCTTTCTTT.

This clonotype was seen repeatedly, ten times or more. The chain couples TRBV30 to TRBJ2-7; TRBD2 matches at 11 bases. Germline assignment: CDR1 GTSNPN and CDR2 SVGIG (reference sequence). The CDR3 is 14 amino acids. The J segment lost 6 bases and the V segment lost 2 bases, leaving 6 bases of the junction unmatched. Written as DNA, the CDR3 is TGTGCCTGGAGTTGGGTAGCGGGAGGGGGCGAGCAGTACTTC. Protein: CAWSWVAGGGEQYF.

In this sample, this clonotype turned up many times. V gene TRBV28 combines with J gene TRBJ1-2; D gene ambiguous. The germline V and J ends were trimmed by 3 bases and 4 bases, with 9 bases remaining between them. Germline V gene data show CDR1 as MDHEN and CDR2 as SYDVKM. The CDR3 totals 13 residues. In DNA, the CDR3 is TGTGCCAGCAGTTTTTCTACAAGCTATGGCTACACCTTC. Its protein is CASSFSTSYGYTF.

The table lists this clonotype with many counts. This chain uses TRBV30 with TRBJ2-5; 13 bases line up with TRBD2. In germline, CDR1 is GTSNPN, CDR2 SVGIG (reference sequence). This CDR3 has 17 residues. J gave up 5 bases and V 1 base, and 10 bases lay outside the gene matches. The chain's CDR3 is CAWSGTSGSPGRETQYF. The DNA for the CDR3 is TGTGCCTGGAGTGGGACTAGCGGGAGCCCCGGGAGGGAGACCCAGTACTTC.

The V and J genes are TRBV28 and TRBJ2-1; 9 positions agree with TRBD1. This CDR3 is built from 14 residues. Germline-derived CDR1 and CDR2 are MDHEN and SYDVKM. V lost 10 bases to trimming and J lost 4 bases; unmatched junction nucleotides: 8. The CDR3 DNA reads as TGTGCCACCCGCTCAGGACAGGGGTACAATGAGCAGTTCTTC. This gives the protein CATRSGQGYNEQFF.

This clonotype was recorded many times. For the CDR3, the DNA is TGTGCCTGGAGTGTACTGGCGGATGAGCAGTTCTTC. The encoded protein is CAWSVLADEQFF. The chain is built from TRBV30 and TRBJ2-1, with no clear D. Trimming took 0 bases from V and 8 from J, leaving 8 bases between them. Germline V gives CDR1 GTSNPN, CDR2 SVGIG (reference sequence). The CDR3 length is 12 residues.

The chain employs TRBV28 and TRBJ2-1; the D is unclear. The germline V gene encodes CDR1 MDHEN and CDR2 SYDVKM. This CDR3 is 13 amino acids long. The germline V and J ends were trimmed by 8 bases and 9 bases, with 17 bases remaining between them. CDR3 nucleotide sequence: TGTGCCAGCGGAAGGCTCCTTGCAAGTGAGCAGTTCTTC. Translation: CASGRLLASEQFF.